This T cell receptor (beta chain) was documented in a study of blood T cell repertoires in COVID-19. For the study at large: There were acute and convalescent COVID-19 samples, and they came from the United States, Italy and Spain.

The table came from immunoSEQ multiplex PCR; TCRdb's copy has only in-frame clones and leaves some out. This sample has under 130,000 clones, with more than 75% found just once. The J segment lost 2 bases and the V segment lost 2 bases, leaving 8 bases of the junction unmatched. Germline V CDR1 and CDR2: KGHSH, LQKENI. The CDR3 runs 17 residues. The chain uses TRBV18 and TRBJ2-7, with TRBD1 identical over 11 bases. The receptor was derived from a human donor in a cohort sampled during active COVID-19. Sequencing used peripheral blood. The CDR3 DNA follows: TGTGCCAGCTCACCAATATCAGAGGGACAGGGGGCCTACGAGCAGTACTTC. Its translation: CASSPISEGQGAYEQYF.